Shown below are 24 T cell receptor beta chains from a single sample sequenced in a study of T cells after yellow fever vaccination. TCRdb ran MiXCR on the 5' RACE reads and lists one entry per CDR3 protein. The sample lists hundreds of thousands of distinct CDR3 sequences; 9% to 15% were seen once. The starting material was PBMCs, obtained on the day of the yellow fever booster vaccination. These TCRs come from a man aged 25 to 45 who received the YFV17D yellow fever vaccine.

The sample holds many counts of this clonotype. DNA for the CDR3: TGTGCCAGCAGCAAACAACAGACTAACTATGGCTACACCTTC. It specifies CASSKQQTNYGYTF. The chain links TRBV7-2 to TRBJ1-2, with D uncertain. Germline lookup yields CDR1 SGHTA and CDR2 FQGNSA. V was pared by 5 bases and J by 0 bases, with 10 bases between. The CDR3 has 14 residues.

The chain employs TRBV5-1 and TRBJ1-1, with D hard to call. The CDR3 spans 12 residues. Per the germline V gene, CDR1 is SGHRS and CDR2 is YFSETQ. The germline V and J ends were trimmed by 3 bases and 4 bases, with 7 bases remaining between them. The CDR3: CASSYDLTEAFF. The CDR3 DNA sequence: TGCGCCAGCAGCTACGACCTCACTGAAGCTTTCTTT.

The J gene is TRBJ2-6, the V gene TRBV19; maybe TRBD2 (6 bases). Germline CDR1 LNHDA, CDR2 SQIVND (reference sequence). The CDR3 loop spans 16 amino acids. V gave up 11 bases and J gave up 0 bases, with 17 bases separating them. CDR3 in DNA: TGTGCCGTGGCGGGGACCTCGGCCTCTGGGGCCAACGTCCTGACTTTC. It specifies CAVAGTSASGANVLTF. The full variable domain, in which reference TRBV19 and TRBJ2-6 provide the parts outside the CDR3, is DGGITQSPKYLFRKEGQNVTLSCEQNLNHDAMYWYRQDPGQGLRLIYYSQIVNDFQKGDIAEGYSVSREKKESFPLTVTSAQKNPTAFYLCAVAGTSASGANVLTFGAGSRLTVL.

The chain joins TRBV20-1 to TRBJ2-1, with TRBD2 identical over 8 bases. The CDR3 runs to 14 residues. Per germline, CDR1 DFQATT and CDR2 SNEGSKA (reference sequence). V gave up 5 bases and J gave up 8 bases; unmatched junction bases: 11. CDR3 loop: CSAPVLAGGYEQFF. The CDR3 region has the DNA TGCAGTGCTCCCGTGCTAGCGGGTGGATATGAGCAGTTCTTC.

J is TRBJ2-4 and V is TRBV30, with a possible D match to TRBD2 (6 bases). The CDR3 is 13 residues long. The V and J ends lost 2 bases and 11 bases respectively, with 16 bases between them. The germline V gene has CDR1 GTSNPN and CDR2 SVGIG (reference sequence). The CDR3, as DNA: TGTGCCTGGAGTAAGGTGGCGGGGAACGTTCAGTACTTC. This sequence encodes CAWSKVAGNVQYF.

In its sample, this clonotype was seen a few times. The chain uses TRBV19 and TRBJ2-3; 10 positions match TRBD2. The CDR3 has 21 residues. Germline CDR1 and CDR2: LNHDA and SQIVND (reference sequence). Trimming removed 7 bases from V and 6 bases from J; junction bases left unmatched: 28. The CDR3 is CASKDRTVHSGRSPQEDTQYF. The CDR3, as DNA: TGTGCCAGTAAAGACAGGACAGTTCATAGCGGGAGGTCCCCGCAGGAGGATACGCAGTATTTT.

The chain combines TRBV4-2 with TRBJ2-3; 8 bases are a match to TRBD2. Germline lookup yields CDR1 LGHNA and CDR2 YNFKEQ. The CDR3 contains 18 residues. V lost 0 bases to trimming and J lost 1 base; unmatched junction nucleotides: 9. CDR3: CASSQDLLAGAGTDTQYF. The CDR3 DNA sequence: TGTGCCAGCAGCCAAGATTTGCTAGCGGGTGCGGGCACAGATACGCAGTATTTT.

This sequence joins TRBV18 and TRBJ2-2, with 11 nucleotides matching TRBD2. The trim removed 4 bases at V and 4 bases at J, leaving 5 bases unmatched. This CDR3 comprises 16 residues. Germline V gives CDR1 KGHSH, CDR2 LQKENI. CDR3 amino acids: CASSHGTSGVTGELFF. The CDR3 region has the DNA TGTGCCAGCTCACACGGGACTAGCGGAGTCACCGGGGAGCTGTTTTTT. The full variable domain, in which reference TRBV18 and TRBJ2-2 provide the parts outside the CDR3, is NAGVMQNPRHLVRRRGQEARLRCSPMKGHSHVYWYRQLPEEGLKFMVYLQKENIIDESGMPKERFSAEFPKEGPSILRIQQVVRGDSAAYFCASSHGTSGVTGELFFGEGSRLTVL.

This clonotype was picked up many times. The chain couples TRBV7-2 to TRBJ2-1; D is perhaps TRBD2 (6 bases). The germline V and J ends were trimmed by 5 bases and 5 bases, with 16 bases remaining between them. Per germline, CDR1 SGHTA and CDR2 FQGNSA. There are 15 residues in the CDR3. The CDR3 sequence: CASSGPGGAHNEQFF. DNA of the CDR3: TGTGCCAGCAGCGGTCCGGGCGGGGCACACAATGAGCAGTTCTTC.

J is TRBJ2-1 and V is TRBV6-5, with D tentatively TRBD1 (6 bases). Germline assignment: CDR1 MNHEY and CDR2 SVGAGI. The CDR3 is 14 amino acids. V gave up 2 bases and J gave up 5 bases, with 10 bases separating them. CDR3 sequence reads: CASSYDRSNNEQFF. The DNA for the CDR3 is TGTGCCAGCAGTTACGACAGGAGCAACAATGAGCAGTTCTTC.

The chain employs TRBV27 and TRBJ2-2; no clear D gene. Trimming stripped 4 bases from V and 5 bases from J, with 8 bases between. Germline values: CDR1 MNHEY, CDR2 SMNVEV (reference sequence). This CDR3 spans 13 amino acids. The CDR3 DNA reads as TGTGCCAGCAGTTACCAGCAGACCGGGGAGCTGTTTTTT. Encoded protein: CASSYQQTGELFF.

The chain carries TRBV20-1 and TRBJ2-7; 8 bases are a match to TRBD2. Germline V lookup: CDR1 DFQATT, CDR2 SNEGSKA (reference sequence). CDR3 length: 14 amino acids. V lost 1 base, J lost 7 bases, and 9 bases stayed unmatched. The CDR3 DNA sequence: TGCAGTGCTAGAGCCCTCGGACTAGCTGGTGAGCAGTACTTC. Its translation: CSARALGLAGEQYF.

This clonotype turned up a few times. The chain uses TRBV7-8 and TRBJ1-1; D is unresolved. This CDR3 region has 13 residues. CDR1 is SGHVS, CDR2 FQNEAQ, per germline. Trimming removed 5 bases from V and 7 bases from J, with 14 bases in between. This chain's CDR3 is CASSRTRENEAFF. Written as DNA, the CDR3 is TGTGCCAGCAGCCGCACTCGTGAGAATGAAGCTTTCTTT.

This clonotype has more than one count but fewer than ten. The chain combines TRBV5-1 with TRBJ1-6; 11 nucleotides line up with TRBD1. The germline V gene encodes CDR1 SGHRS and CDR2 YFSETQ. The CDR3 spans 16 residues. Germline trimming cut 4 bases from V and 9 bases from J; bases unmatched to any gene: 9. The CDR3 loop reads CASSPGQGVISSPLHF. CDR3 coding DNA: TGCGCCAGCAGCCCGGGACAGGGGGTAATCAGTTCACCCCTCCACTTT.

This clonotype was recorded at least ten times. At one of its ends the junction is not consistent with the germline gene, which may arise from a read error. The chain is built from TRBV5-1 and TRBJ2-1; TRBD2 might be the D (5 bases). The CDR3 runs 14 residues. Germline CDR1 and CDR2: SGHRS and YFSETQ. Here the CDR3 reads CASSFGSSYNEQFF. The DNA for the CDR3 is TGTGCCAGCAGCTTTGGGAGCTCCTACAATGAGCAGTTCTTC.

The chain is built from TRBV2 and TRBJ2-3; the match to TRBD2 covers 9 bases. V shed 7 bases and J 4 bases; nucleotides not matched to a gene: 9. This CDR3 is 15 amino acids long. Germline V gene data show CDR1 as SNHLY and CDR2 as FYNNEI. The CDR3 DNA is TGTGCCAGCACCCCTCTGACTAGCGGAGCAGATACGCAGTATTTT. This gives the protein CASTPLTSGADTQYF.

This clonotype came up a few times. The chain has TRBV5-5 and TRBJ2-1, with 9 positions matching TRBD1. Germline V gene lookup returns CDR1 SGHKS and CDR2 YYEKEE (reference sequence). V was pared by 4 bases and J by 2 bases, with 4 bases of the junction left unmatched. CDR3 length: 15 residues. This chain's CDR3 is CASSPTGGTYNEQFF. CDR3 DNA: TGTGCCAGCAGCCCGACAGGGGGGACCTACAATGAGCAGTTCTTC.

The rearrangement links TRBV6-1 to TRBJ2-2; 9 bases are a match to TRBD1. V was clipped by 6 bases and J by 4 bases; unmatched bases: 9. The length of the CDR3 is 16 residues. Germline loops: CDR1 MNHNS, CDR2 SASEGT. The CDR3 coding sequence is TGTGCCAGCAGACCAACGATGACAGGGGGCACCGGGGAGCTGTTTTTT. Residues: CASRPTMTGGTGELFF.

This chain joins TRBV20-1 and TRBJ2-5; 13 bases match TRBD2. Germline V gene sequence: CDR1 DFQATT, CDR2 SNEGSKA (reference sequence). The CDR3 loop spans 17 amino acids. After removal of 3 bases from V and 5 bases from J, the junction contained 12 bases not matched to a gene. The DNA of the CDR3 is TGCAGTGCTAGGGGACCTGAGACTAGCGGGAGGTGGGAGACCCAGTACTTC. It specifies CSARGPETSGRWETQYF.

CDR3 amino acids: CSASTRPNTDPKREGQETQYF. CDR3 nucleotide sequence: TGCAGTGCTAGTACTCGACCGAACACCGACCCAAAGCGGGAGGGCCAAGAGACCCAGTACTTC. The chain couples TRBV20-1 to TRBJ2-5; 10 positions agree with TRBD2. Germline V gene sequence: CDR1 DFQATT, CDR2 SNEGSKA (reference sequence). The trim removed 3 bases at V and 1 base at J, leaving 23 bases unmatched. The CDR3 is made up of 21 amino acids.

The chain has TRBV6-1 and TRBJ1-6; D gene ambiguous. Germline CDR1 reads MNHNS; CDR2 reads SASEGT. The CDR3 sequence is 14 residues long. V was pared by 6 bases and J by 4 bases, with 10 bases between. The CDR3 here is CASSTGAYNSPLHF. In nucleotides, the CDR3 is TGTGCCAGCAGCACGGGAGCGTATAATTCACCCCTCCACTTT.

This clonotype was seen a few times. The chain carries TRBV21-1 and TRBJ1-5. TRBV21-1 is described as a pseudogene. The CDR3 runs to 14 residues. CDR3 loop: CAGLRDSFSQPQHF. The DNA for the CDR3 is TGTGCCGGCCTAAGGGACTCGTTCTCACAGCCCCAGCATTTT.

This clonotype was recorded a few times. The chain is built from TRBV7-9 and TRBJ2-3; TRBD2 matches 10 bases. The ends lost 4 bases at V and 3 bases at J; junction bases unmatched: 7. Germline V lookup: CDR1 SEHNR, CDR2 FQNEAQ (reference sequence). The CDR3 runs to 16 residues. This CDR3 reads CASSSLSGRATDTQYF. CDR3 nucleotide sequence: TGTGCCAGCAGCTCCCTCAGCGGGAGGGCGACAGATACGCAGTATTTT. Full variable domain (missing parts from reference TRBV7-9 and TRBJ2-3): DTGVSQNPRHKITKRGQNVTFRCDPISEHNRLYWYRQTLGQGPEFLTYFQNEAQLEKSRLLSDRFSAERPKGSFSTLEIQRTEQGDSAMYLCASSSLSGRATDTQYFGPGTRLTVL.

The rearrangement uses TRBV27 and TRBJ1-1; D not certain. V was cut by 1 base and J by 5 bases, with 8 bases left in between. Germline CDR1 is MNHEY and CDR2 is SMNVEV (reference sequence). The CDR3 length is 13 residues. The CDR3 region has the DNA TGTGCCAGCAGTTTATTTGGGTGGACTGAAGCTTTCTTT. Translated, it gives CASSLFGWTEAFF.